The source of this TCR beta chain is a study of T-cell memory formation after mild COVID-19. Study-wide points: The authors left the SARS-CoV-2 specificity of second-wave clones peaking on day 37 unconfirmed. Shrinking CD4+ clones were chiefly CM and EM; CD8+ ones were chiefly EMRA.

This clonotype was seen more than once but under ten times. The antigen is unknown. The length of the CDR3 is 13 residues. V lost 2 bases and J 3 bases, leaving 7 bases between the germline ends. Constant-segment primers were used for 5'RACE, and the resulting TCR alpha and TCR beta cDNA libraries carried sample barcodes and UMIs. TCRdb re-called the 5' RACE reads through MiXCR, storing one row per CDR3 protein. The sample lists around 450,000 distinct CDR3 sequences, 20% seen once, with more than 8% in the top ten. The V call is TRBV12-3 or TRBV12-4, the J call TRBJ1-1; D is undetermined. This clonotype was sampled from an adult woman who had mild COVID-19 (a few samples of this study predate the infection). Cell type and time point are not known. Source material: PBMCs or a T cell subset sorted from them (not recorded which). CDR3 amino acids: CASSLYRDTEAFF. DNA for the CDR3: TGTGCCAGCAGTTTATATCGGGACACTGAAGCTTTCTTT.